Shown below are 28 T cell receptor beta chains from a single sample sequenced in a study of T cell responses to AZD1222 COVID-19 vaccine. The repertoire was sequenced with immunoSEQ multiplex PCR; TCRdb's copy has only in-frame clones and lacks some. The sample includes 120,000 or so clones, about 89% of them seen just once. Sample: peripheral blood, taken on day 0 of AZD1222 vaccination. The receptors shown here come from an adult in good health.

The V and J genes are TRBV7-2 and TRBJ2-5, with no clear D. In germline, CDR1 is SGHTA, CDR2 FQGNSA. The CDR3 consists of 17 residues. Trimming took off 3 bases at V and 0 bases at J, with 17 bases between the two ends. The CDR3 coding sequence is TGTGCCAGCAGCTTCCCCCCGGACGGTGTGTACCAAGAGACCCAGTACTTC. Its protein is CASSFPPDGVYQETQYF.

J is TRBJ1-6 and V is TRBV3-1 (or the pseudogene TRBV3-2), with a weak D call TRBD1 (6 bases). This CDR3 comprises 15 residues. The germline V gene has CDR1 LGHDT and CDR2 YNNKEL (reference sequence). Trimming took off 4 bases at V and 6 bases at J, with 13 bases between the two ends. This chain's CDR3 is CASSPSWGANSPLHF. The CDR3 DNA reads TGTGCCAGCAGCCCAAGTTGGGGGGCTAATTCACCCCTCCACTTT.

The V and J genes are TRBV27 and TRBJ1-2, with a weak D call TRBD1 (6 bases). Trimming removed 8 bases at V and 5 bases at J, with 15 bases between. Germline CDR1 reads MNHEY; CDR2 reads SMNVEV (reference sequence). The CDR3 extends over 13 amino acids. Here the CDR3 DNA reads TGTGCCAGCGGATTAGGGGGGGTATATGGCTACACCTTC. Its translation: CASGLGGVYGYTF.

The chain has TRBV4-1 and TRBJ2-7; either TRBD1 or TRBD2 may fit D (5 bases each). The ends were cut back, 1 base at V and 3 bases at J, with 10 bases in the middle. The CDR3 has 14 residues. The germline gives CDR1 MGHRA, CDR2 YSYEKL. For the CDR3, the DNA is TGCGCCAGCAGCCAAGCGGGGCTGGGCTACGAGCAGTACTTC. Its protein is CASSQAGLGYEQYF.

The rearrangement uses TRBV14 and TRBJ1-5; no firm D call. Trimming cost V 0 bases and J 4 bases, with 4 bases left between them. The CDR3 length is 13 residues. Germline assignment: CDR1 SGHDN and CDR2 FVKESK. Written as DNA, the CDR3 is TGTGCCAGCAGCCAAGAGGGAAATCAGCCCCAGCATTTT. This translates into CASSQEGNQPQHF.

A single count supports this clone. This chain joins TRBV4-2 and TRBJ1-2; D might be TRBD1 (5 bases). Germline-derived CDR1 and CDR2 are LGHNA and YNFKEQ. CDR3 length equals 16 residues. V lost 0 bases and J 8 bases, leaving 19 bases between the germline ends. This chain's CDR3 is CASSQDGGAPYGGYTF. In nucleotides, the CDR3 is TGTGCCAGCAGCCAAGATGGAGGGGCCCCCTATGGAGGCTACACCTTC.

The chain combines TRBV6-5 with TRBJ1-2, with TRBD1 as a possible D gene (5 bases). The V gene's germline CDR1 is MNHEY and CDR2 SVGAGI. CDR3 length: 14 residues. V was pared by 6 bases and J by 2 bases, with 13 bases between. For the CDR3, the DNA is TGTGCCAGCAGGGACGAGGGGAGAAACTATGGCTACACCTTC. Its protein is CASRDEGRNYGYTF.

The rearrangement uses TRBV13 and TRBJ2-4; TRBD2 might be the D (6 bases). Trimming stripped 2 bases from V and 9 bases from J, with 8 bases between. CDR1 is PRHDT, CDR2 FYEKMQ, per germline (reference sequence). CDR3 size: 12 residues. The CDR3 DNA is TGTGCCAGCAGCTTACCAGCGGGCATTCAGTACTTC. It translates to CASSLPAGIQYF. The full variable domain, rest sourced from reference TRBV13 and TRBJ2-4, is AAGVIQSPRHLIKEKRETATLKCYPIPRHDTVYWYQQGPGQDPQFLISFYEKMQSDKGSIPDRFSAQQFSDYHSELNMSSLELGDSALYFCASSLPAGIQYFGAGTRLSVL.

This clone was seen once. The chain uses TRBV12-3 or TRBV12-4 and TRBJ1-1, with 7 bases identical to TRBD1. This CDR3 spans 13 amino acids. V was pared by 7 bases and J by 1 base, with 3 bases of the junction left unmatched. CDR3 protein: CASMTGPNTEAFF. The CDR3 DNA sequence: TGTGCCAGCATGACAGGGCCGAACACTGAAGCTTTCTTT.

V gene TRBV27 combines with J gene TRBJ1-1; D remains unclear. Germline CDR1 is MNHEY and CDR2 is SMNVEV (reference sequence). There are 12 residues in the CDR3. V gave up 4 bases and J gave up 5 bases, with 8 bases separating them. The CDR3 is CASSSGGTEAFF. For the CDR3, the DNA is TGTGCCAGCAGTTCCGGAGGGACTGAAGCTTTCTTT.

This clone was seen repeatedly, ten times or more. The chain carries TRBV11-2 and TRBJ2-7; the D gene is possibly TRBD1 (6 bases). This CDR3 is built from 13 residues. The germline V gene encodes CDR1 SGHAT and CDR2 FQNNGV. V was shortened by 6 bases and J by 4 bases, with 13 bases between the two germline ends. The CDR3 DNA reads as TGTGCCAGCAGGAACAACAGGGTTTACGAGCAGTACTTC. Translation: CASRNNRVYEQYF.

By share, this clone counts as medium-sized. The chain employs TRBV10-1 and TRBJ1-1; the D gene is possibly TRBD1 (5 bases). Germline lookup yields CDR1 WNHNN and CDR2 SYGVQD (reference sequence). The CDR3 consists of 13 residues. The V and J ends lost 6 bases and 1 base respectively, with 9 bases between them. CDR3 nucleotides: TGCGCCAGCAGAGCGGGGGGGAACACTGAAGCTTTCTTT. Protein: CASRAGGNTEAFF.

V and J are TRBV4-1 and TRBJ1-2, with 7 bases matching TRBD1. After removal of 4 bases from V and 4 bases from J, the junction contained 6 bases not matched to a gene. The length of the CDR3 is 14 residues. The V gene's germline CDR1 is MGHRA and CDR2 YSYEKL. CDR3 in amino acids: CASSPNRGGYGYTF. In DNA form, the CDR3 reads TGCGCCAGCAGCCCCAACAGGGGCGGCTATGGCTACACCTTC.

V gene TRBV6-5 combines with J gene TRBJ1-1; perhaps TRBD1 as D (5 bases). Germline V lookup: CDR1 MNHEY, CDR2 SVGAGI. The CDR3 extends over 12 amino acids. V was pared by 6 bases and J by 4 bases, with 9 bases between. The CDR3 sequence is CASRKGSTEAFF. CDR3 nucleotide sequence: TGTGCCAGCAGGAAGGGGAGCACTGAAGCTTTCTTT.

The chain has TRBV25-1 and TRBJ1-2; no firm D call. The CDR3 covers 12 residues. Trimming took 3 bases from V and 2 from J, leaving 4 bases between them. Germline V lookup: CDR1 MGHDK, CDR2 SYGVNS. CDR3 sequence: CASSEGNYGYTF. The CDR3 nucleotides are TGTGCCAGCAGTGAGGGGAACTATGGCTACACCTTC.

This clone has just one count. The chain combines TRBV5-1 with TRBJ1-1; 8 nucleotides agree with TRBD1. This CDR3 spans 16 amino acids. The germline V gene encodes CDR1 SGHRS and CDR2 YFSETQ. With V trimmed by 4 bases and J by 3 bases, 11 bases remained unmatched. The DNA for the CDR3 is TGCGCCAGCAGCAAGAGGACAGGGACTTCGGACACTGAAGCTTTCTTT. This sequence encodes CASSKRTGTSDTEAFF. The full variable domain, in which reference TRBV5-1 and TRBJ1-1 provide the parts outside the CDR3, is KAGVTQTPRYLIKTRGQQVTLSCSPISGHRSVSWYQQTPGQGLQFLFEYFSETQRNKGNFPGRFSGRQFSNSRSEMNVSTLELGDSALYLCASSKRTGTSDTEAFFGQGTRLTVV.

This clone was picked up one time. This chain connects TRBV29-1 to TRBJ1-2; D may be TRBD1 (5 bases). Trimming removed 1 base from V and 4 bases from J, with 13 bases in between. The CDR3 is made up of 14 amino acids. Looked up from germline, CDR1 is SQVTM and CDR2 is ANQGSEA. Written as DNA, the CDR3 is TGCAGCGTTGAAGGAGGAGGGGAGGGCTATGGCTACACCTTC. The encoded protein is CSVEGGGEGYGYTF. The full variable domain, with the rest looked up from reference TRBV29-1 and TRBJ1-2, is SAVISQKPSRDICQRGTSLTIQCQVDSQVTMMFWYRQQPGQSLTLIATANQGSEATYESGFVIDKFPISRPNLTFSTLTVSNMSPEDSSIYLCSVEGGGEGYGYTFGSGTRLTVV.

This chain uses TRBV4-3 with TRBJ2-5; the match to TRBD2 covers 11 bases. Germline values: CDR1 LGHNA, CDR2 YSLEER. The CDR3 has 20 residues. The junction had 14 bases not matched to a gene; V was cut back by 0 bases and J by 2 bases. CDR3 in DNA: TGCGCCAGCAGCCAAGAGACGAGCCCAACTAGCGGGAGAGGACAAGAGACCCAGTACTTC. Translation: CASSQETSPTSGRGQETQYF.

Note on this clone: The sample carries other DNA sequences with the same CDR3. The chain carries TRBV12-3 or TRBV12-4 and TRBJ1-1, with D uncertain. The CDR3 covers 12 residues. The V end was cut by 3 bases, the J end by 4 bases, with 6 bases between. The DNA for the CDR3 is TGTGCCAGCAGTTTCGGTGGCACTGAAGCTTTCTTT. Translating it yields CASSFGGTEAFF.

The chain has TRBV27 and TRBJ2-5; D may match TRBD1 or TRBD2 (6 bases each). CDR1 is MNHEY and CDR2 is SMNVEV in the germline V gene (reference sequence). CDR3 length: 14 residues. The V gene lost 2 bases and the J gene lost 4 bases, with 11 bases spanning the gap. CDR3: CASSLAGGPETQYF. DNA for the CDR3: TGTGCCAGCAGTTTAGCTGGGGGGCCAGAGACCCAGTACTTC.

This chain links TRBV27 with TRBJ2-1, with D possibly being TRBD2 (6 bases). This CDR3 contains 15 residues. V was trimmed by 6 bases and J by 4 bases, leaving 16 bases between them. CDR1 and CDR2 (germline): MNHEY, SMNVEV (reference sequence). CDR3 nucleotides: TGTGCCAGCAGCCGACCGGGACTCCCTTACAATGAGCAGTTCTTC. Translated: CASSRPGLPYNEQFF.

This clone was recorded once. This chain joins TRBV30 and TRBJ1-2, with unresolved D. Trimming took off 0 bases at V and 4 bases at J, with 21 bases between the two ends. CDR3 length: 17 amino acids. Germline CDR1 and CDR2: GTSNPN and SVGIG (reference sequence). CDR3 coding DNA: TGTGCCTGGAGTGTACTCCGTATGGGCAGTTGGGCCTATGGCTACACCTTC. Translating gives CAWSVLRMGSWAYGYTF. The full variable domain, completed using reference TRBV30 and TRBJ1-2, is SQTIHQWPATLVQPVGSPLSLECTVEGTSNPNLYWYRQAAGRGLQLLFYSVGIGQISSEVPQNLSASRPQDRQFILSSKKLLLSDSGFYLCAWSVLRMGSWAYGYTFGSGTRLTVV.

CDR3 protein: CASTMAGANVLTF. As DNA, the CDR3 is TGTGCCAGCACGATGGCCGGGGCCAACGTCCTGACTTTC. V gene TRBV7-9 combines with J gene TRBJ2-6; D unresolved. Trimming removed 7 bases from V and 4 bases from J, with 8 bases in between. The germline V gene encodes CDR1 SEHNR and CDR2 FQNEAQ (reference sequence). CDR3 size: 13 residues.

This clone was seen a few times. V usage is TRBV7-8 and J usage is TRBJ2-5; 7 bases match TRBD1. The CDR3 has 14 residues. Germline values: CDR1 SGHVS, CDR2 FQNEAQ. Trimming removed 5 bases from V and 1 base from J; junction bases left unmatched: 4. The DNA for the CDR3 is TGTGCCAGCAGCCCCCGACAGGGCCAAGAGACCCAGTACTTC. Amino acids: CASSPRQGQETQYF.

In nucleotides, the CDR3 is TGTGCCAGCAGCGCTACTGTCTCTGGGGCCAACGTCCTGACTTTC. It translates to CASSATVSGANVLTF. The chain joins TRBV9 to TRBJ2-6; no clear D gene. Per germline, CDR1 SGDLS and CDR2 YYNGEE. The CDR3 totals 15 residues. V dropped 3 bases and J dropped 0 bases, with 7 bases sitting between them.

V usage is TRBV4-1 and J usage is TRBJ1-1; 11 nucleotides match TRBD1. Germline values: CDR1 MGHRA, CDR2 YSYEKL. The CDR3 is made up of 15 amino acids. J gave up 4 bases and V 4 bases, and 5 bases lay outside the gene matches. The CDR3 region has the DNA TGCGCCAGCAGCCTTTCCGGGACAGGGGGCACTGAAGCTTTCTTT. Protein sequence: CASSLSGTGGTEAFF.

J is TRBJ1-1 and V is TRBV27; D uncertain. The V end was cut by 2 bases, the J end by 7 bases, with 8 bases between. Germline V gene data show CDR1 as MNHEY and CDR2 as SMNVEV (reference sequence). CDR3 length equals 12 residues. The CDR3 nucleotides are TGTGCCAGCAGTTTACCAGACAATGAAGCTTTCTTT. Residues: CASSLPDNEAFF.

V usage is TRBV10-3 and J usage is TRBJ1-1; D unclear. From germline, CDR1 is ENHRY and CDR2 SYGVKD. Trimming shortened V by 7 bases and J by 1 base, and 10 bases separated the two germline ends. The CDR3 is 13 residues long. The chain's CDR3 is CAITSHPNTEAFF. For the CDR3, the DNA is TGTGCCATCACGTCCCATCCGAACACTGAAGCTTTCTTT.